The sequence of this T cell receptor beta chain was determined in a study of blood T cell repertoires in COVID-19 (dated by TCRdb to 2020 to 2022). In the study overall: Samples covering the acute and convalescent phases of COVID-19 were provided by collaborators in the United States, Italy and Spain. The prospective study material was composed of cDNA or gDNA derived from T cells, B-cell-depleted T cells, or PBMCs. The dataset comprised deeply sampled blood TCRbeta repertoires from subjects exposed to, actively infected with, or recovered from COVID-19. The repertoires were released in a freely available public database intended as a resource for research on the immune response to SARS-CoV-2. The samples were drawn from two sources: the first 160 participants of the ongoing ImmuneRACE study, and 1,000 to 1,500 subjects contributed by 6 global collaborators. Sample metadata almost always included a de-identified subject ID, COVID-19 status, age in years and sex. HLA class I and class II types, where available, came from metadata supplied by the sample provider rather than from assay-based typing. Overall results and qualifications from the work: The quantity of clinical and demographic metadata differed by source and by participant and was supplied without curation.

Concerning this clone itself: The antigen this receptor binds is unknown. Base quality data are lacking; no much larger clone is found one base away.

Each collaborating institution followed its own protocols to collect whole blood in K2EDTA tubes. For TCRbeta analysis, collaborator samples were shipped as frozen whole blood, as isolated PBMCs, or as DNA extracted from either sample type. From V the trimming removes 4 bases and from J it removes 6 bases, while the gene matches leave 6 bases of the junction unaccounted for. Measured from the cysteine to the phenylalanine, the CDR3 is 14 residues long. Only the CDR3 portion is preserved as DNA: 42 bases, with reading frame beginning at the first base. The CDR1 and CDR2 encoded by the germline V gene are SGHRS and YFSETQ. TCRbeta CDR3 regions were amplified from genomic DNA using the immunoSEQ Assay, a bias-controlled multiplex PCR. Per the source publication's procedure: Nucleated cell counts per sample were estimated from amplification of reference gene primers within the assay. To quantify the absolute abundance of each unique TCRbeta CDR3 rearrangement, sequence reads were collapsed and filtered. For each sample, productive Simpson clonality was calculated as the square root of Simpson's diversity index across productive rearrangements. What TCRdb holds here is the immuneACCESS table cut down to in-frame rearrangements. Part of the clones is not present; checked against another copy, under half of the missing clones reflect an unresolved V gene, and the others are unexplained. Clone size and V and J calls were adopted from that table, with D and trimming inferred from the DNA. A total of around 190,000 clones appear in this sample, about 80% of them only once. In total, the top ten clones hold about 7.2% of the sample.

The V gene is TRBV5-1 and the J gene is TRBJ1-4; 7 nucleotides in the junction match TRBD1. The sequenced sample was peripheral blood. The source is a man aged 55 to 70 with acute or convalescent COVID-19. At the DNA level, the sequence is TGCGCCAGCAGCCTCGGGACAGAGCATGAAAAACTGTTTTTT. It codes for CASSLGTEHEKLFF.